A single T cell receptor beta chain is shown here with its context. V was cut by 7 bases and J by 0 bases, with 10 bases left in between. The CDR3 consists of 14 residues. The V gene's germline CDR1 is MNHEY and CDR2 SVGAGI. These data belong to a study of control samples from healthy donors and cancer patients. Libraries were prepared by immunoSEQ multiplex PCR; TCRdb keeps only in-frame clonotypes and omits some of them. The sample carries under 450,000 clones, approximately 92% recorded once. Input material: PBMCs. This sequence was found in a man in his forties with head and neck cancer. This chain joins TRBV6-5 and TRBJ1-5; maybe TRBD1 (5 bases). CDR3 in amino acids: CASIPGGSNQPQHF. For the CDR3, the DNA is TGTGCCAGCATCCCCGGGGGTAGCAATCAGCCCCAGCATTTT.